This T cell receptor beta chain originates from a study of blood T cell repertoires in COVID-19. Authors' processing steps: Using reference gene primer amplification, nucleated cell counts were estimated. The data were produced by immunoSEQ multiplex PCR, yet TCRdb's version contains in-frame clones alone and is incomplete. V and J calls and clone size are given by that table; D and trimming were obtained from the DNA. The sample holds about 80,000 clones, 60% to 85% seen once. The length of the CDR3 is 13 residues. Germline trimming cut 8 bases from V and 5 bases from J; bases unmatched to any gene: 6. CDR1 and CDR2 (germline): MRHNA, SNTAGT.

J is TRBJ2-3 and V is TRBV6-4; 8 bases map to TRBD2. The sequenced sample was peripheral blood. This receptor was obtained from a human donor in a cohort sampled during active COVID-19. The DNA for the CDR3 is TGTGCCAGCGGGGAGAGCGGGAGAGATACGCAGTATTTT. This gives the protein CASGESGRDTQYF.